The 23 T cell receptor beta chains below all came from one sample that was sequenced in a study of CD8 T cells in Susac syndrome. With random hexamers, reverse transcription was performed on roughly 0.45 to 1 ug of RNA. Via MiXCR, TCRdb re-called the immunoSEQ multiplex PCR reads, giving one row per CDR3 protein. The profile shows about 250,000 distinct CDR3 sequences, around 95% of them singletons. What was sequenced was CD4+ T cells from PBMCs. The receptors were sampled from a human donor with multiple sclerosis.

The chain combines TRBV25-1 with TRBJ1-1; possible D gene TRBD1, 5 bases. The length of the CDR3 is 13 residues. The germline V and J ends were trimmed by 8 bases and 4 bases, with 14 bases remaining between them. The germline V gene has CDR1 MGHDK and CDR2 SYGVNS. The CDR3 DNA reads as TGTGCCAGCCGTACGAAGGGGTCCACTGAAGCTTTCTTT. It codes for CASRTKGSTEAFF.

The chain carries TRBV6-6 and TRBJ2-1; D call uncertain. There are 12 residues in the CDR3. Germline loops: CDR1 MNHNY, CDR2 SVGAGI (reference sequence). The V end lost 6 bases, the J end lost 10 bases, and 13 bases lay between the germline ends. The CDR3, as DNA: TGTGCCAGCAGCTTCGGGCCGATGGAGCAGTTCTTC. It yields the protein CASSFGPMEQFF.

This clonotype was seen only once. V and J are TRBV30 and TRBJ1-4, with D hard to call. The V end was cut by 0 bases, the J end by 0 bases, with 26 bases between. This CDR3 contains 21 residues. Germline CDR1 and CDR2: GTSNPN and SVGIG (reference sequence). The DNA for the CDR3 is TGTGCCTGGAGTGTAGGGCTCTTTGGGTCGGGCCCCCCCGCAACTAATGAAAAACTGTTTTTT. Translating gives CAWSVGLFGSGPPATNEKLFF.

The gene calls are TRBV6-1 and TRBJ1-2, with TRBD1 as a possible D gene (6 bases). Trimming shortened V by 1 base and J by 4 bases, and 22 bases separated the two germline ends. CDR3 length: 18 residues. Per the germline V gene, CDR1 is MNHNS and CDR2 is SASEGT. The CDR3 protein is CASSEGGGAGYVAYGYTF. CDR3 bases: TGTGCCAGCAGTGAAGGGGGGGGCGCCGGATATGTGGCCTATGGCTACACCTTC.

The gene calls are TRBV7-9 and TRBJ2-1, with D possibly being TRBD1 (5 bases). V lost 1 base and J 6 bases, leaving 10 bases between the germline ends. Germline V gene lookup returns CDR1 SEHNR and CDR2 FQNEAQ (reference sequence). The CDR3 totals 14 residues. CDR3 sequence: CASSLEQVGNEQFF. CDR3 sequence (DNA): TGTGCCAGCAGCTTAGAACAGGTGGGCAATGAGCAGTTCTTC.

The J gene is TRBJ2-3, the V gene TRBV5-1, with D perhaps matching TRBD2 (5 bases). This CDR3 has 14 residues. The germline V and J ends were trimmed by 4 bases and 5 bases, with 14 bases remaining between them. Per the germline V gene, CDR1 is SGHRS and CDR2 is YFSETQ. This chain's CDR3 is CASSLLSGKDTQYF. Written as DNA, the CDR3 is TGCGCCAGCAGCCTTCTATCGGGGAAAGATACGCAGTATTTT.

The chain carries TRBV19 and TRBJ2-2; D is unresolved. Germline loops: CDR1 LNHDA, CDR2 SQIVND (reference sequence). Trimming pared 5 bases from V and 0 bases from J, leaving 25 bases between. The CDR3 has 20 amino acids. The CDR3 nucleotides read TGTGCCAGTAGTCGGCCGATTGTAACCTTGGGCCGTCCGAACACCGGGGAGCTGTTTTTT. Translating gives CASSRPIVTLGRPNTGELFF.

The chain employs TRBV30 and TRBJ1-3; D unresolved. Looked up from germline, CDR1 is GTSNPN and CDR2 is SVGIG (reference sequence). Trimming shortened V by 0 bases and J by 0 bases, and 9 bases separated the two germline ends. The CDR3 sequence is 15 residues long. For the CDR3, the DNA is TGTGCCTGGAGTGTAATGGGGTACTCTGGAAACACCATATATTTT. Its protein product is CAWSVMGYSGNTIYF.

CDR3 loop: CASSSMAGGYNEQFF. The CDR3 DNA follows: TGTGCCAGCAGCTCCATGGCGGGGGGCTACAATGAGCAGTTCTTC. This sequence joins TRBV7-9 and TRBJ2-1, with 8 bases fitting TRBD2. Germline-derived CDR1 and CDR2 are SEHNR and FQNEAQ (reference sequence). The CDR3 spans 15 residues. V was clipped by 4 bases and J by 3 bases; unmatched bases: 5. The full variable domain, completed using reference TRBV7-9 and TRBJ2-1, is DTGVSQNPRHKITKRGQNVTFRCDPISEHNRLYWYRQTLGQGPEFLTYFQNEAQLEKSRLLSDRFSAERPKGSFSTLEIQRTEQGDSAMYLCASSSMAGGYNEQFFGPGTRLTVL.

The CDR3 is CASSLRGDIQYF. The CDR3 nucleotides are TGTGCCAGCAGTCTACGGGGGGACATTCAGTACTTC. The chain has TRBV27 and TRBJ2-4; 7 nucleotides agree with TRBD2. V lost 5 bases to trimming and J lost 8 bases; unmatched junction nucleotides: 3. The germline V gene has CDR1 MNHEY and CDR2 SMNVEV (reference sequence). This CDR3 comprises 12 residues.

In DNA, the CDR3 is TGTGCCAGCAGACCCCTAGCGGGAGGCAATGAGCAGTTCTTC. Encoded protein: CASRPLAGGNEQFF. The chain carries TRBV12-3 or TRBV12-4 and TRBJ2-1, with 11 bases aligning to TRBD2. This CDR3 contains 14 residues. The trim removed 6 bases at V and 6 bases at J, leaving 4 bases unmatched.

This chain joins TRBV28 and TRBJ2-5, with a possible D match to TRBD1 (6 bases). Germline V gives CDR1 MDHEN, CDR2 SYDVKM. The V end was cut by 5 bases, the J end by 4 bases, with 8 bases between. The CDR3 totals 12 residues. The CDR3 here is CASSGGGETQYF. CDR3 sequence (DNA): TGTGCCAGCAGTGGGGGCGGAGAGACCCAGTACTTC.

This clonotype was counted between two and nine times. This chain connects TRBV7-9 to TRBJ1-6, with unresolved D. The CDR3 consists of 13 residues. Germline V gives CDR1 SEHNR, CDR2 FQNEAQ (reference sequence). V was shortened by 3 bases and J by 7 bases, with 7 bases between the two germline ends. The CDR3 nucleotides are TGTGCCAGCAGCTTGGAGGGAAATTCACCCCTCCACTTT. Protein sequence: CASSLEGNSPLHF.

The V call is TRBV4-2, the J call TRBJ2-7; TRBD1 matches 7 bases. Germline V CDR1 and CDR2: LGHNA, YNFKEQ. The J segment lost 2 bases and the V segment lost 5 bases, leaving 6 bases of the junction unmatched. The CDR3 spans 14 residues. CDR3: CASSGSGTAYEQYF. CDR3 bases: TGTGCCAGCAGCGGGTCGGGGACAGCCTACGAGCAGTACTTC.

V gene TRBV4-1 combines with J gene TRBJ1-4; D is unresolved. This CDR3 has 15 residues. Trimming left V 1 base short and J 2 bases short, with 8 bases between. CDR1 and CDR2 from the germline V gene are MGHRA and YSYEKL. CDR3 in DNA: TGCGCCAGCAGCCAAGTGGTGGTGACTAATGAAAAACTGTTTTTT. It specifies CASSQVVVTNEKLFF.

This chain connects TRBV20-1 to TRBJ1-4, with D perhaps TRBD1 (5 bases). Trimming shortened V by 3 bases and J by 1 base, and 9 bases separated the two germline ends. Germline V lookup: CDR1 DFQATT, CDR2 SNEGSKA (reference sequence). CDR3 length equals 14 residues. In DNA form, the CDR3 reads TGCAGTGCTAGGGGGGGTGTAACTAATGAAAAACTGTTTTTT. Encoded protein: CSARGGVTNEKLFF.

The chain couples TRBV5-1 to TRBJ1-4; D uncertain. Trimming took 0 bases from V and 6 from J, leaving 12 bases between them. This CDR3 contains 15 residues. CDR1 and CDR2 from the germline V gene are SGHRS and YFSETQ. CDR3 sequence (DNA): TGCGCCAGCAGCTTGGGCAGGTGGTATGATGAAAAACTGTTTTTT. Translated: CASSLGRWYDEKLFF.

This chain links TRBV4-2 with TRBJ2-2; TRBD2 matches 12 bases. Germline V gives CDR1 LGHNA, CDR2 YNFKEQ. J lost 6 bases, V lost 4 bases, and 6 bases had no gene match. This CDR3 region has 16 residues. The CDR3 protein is CASSPPSGGAPGELFF. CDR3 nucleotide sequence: TGTGCCAGCAGCCCCCCTAGCGGGGGGGCCCCCGGGGAGCTGTTTTTT.

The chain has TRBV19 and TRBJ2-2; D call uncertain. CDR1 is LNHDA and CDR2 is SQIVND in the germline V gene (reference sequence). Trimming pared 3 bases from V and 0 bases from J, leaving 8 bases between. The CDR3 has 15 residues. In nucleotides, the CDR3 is TGTGCCAGTAGTATGCGCCTCGCGAACACCGGGGAGCTGTTTTTT. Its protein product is CASSMRLANTGELFF.

In nucleotides, the CDR3 is TGTGCCAGCAGTTCCTACGGACTAGTCCTGAAGACCCAGTACTTC. Its protein product is CASSSYGLVLKTQYF. V gene TRBV12-3 or TRBV12-4 combines with J gene TRBJ2-5, with 7 bases identical to TRBD2. The CDR3 loop spans 15 amino acids. The ends lost 4 bases at V and 6 bases at J; junction bases unmatched: 11.

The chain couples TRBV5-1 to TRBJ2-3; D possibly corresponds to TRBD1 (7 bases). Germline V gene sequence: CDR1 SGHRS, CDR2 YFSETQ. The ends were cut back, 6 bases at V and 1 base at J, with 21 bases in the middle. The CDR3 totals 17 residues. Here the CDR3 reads CASTLQGGAMGTDTQYF. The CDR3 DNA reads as TGCGCCAGCACCCTCCAGGGGGGCGCAATGGGCACAGATACGCAGTATTTT.

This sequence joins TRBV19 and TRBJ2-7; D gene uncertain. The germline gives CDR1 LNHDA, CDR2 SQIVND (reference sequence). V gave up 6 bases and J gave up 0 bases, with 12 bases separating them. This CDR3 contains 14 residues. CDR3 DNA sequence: TGTGCCAGTAGCTACCTGGGGAACTCCTACGAGCAGTACTTC. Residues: CASSYLGNSYEQYF.

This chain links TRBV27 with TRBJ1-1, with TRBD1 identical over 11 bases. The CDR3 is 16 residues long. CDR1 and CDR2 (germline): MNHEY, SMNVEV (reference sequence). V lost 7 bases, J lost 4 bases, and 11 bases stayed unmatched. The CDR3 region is CASTPRTGGSGTEAFF. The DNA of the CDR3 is TGTGCCAGCACCCCGCGGACAGGGGGCTCTGGCACTGAAGCTTTCTTT.